This T cell receptor (beta chain) was documented in a study of blood T cells in healthy people across ages. For every donor, a draw yielded approximately 9.8 milliliters of peripheral blood. A second PCR of about 7 to 12 cycles used a sample-barcoded 5' primer and a J-beta primer mix. Each CDR3 protein gets one entry after TCRdb re-called the 5' RACE reads with MiXCR. The table includes 850,000 or so distinct CDR3 sequences, around 30% detected once. Broader study findings: PBMCs that were unsorted prevented a conclusive naive versus antigen-experienced comparison.

From germline, CDR1 is MNHEY and CDR2 SVGEGT. The V gene lost 6 bases and the J gene lost 3 bases, with 18 bases spanning the gap. This CDR3 is built from 15 residues. With regard to this clonotype: Antigen: not known. A read error may explain this, as a much larger clone is one base away.

The TCR sequence derives from a woman over 75 in good health. Sequencing was carried out using blood. The genes are TRBV6-2 or TRBV6-3 and TRBJ2-7; D is perhaps TRBD2 (5 bases). The CDR3 sequence is CASRKPLAIRYEQYF. The CDR3, as DNA: TGTGCCAGCAGAAAGCCCCTAGCAATCCGCTACGAGCAGTACTTC.